These 7 T cell receptor beta chains were all obtained from the same sample, sequenced in a study of cytomegalovirus exposure and HLA in healthy donors. The PCR contained 60 Vbeta and 13 Jbeta primers. Data came from immunoSEQ multiplex PCR; TCRdb stores just in-frame clones and leaves some out. Among roughly 100,000 clones listed, about four fifths were seen once. Material: PBMCs. These receptor sequences come from a female donor in good health and CMV-seropositive.

The J gene is TRBJ1-5, the V gene TRBV27, with 10 bases that match TRBD1. Germline lookup yields CDR1 MNHEY and CDR2 SMNVEV (reference sequence). This CDR3 region has 13 residues. V lost 5 bases, J lost 9 bases, and 4 bases stayed unmatched. The CDR3 bases are TGTGCCAGCAGTCCTGACAGGGGGCGGCCCCAGCATTTT. Protein product: CASSPDRGRPQHF.

The rearrangement links TRBV19 to TRBJ1-2, with 7 bases fitting TRBD1. Per the germline V gene, CDR1 is LNHDA and CDR2 is SQIVND (reference sequence). J was trimmed by 4 bases and V by 4 bases; bases with no gene match: 3. The CDR3 is 13 residues long. Here the CDR3 DNA reads TGTGCCAGTAGTAAGACAGGGTTCTATGGCTACACCTTC. Its protein is CASSKTGFYGYTF.

The rearrangement links TRBV28 to TRBJ1-3, with no clear D. Trimming shortened V by 3 bases and J by 4 bases, and 4 bases separated the two germline ends. The CDR3 has 12 residues. Germline V gene data show CDR1 as MDHEN and CDR2 as SYDVKM. CDR3 bases: TGTGCCAGCAGTTTGGCCGGAAACACCATATATTTT. Protein sequence: CASSLAGNTIYF.

J is TRBJ2-3 and V is TRBV6-1; tentative D call: TRBD1 (6 bases). Trimming pared 2 bases from V and 2 bases from J, leaving 11 bases between. Germline assignment: CDR1 MNHNS and CDR2 SASEGT. The CDR3 runs to 15 residues. The CDR3 DNA reads TGTGCCAGCAGTGAACTTGGACAGTCCACAGATACGCAGTATTTT. This gives the protein CASSELGQSTDTQYF.

The rearrangement uses TRBV2 and TRBJ2-1, with D possibly TRBD2 on 5 matching bases. Trimming took 11 bases from V and 8 from J, leaving 16 bases between them. CDR1 is SNHLY and CDR2 is FYNNEI in the germline V gene. This CDR3 is 12 amino acids long. CDR3 sequence: CAQDGSVDEQFF. CDR3 bases: TGTGCCCAGGATGGGAGTGTTGATGAGCAGTTCTTC. The whole variable domain, remainder taken from reference TRBV2 and TRBJ2-1, is EPEVTQTPSHQVTQMGQEVILRCVPISNHLYFYWYRQILGQKVEFLVSFYNNEISEKSEIFDDQFSVERPDGSNFTLKIRSTKLEDSAMYFCAQDGSVDEQFFGPGTRLTVL.

The V call is TRBV9, the J call TRBJ2-2; TRBD2 agrees at 9 bases. Germline CDR1 reads SGDLS; CDR2 reads YYNGEE. This CDR3 is built from 18 residues. J lost 0 bases, V lost 4 bases, and 10 bases had no gene match. CDR3 protein: CASSPRQTSGANTGELFF. In DNA form, the CDR3 reads TGTGCCAGCAGCCCCCGTCAGACTAGCGGCGCGAACACCGGGGAGCTGTTTTTT. Combining the CDR3 with reference TRBV9 and TRBJ2-2 gives the whole variable domain DSGVTQTPKHLITATGQRVTLRCSPRSGDLSVYWYQQSLDQGLQFLIQYYNGEERAKGNILERFSAQQFPDLHSELNLSSLELGDSALYFCASSPRQTSGANTGELFFGEGSRLTVL.

The rearrangement joins TRBV5-4 to TRBJ2-3; 8 positions agree with TRBD2. This CDR3 spans 16 amino acids. The V gene's germline CDR1 is SGHNT and CDR2 YYREEE (reference sequence). Trimming at V came to 2 bases and at J to 0 bases, leaving 5 bases not matched to a gene. CDR3 sequence reads: CASSFSGRASTDTQYF. The CDR3 DNA reads TGTGCCAGCAGCTTCAGCGGGAGAGCTAGCACAGATACGCAGTATTTT. Full variable domain (outside the CDR3, taken from reference TRBV5-4 and TRBJ2-3): ETGVTQSPTHLIKTRGQQVTLRCSSQSGHNTVSWYQQALGQGPQFIFQYYREEENGRGNFPPRFSGLQFPNYSSELNVNALELDDSALYLCASSFSGRASTDTQYFGPGTRLTVL.